The following is a T cell receptor beta chain sequence with its context. Sequenced by immunoSEQ multiplex PCR; TCRdb stores in-frame clones only, minus some. The sample yields roughly 500,000 clones, 85% to 90% seen once. This sample is drawn from a study of blood T cell repertoires in COVID-19. Germline V gene lookup returns CDR1 SGHKS and CDR2 YYEKEE (reference sequence). The CDR3 runs 14 residues. V shed 0 bases, J shed 4 bases, and the junction held 2 bases outside the gene matches. Specimen: peripheral blood. The chain employs TRBV5-5 and TRBJ1-1, with 8 bases aligning to TRBD1. The source is a man younger than 35 with COVID-19, enrolled during active disease. For the CDR3, the DNA is TGTGCCAGCAGCTTGGGGGACAGGTTCACTGAAGCTTTCTTT. Its protein product is CASSLGDRFTEAFF.